Below, one T cell receptor (beta chain) is given with its context. Its antigen is unknown. The data were produced by immunoSEQ multiplex PCR, yet TCRdb's version contains in-frame clones alone and is incomplete. The sample has under 2,500,000 clones, 95% seen once. Donors comprised healthy HIV-negative adults lacking recent acute infections or vaccinations. The length of the CDR3 is 15 residues. The germline gives CDR1 MDHEN, CDR2 SYDVKM. V was trimmed by 6 bases and J by 3 bases, leaving 15 bases between them. This sample was taken from a study of shared clonotypes between healthy human individuals. Study details: A donor's plate count was three for CD4 naive and three for CD4 memory; CD8 naive had two and CD8 memory one.

Study-wide results and caveats: Shared clonotypes across all four donors exceeded non-shared ones in generation probability.

Sample: naive CD4+ T cells sorted from blood. Documented subset: CD45RA+ positively selected. This receptor was identified in a man between 18 and 35 years old in good health. V usage is TRBV28 and J usage is TRBJ2-1, with D perhaps matching TRBD1 or TRBD2 (5 bases each). DNA for the CDR3: TGTGCCAGCAGCCTAGGGACCTTAGGCTACAATGAGCAGTTCTTC. Translation: CASSLGTLGYNEQFF.